This paragraph reports one T cell receptor (beta chain). One end of the junction varies from germline; a read error may be responsible. A multiplex PCR was run with 60 Vbeta primers and 13 Jbeta primers. Repertoires were generated with immunoSEQ multiplex PCR, while TCRdb's copy carries only in-frame clones and drops some. The sample shows 120,000 to 150,000 clones, roughly 80% of them seen only once. This specimen comes from a study of cytomegalovirus exposure and HLA in healthy donors. The sample consisted of PBMCs. The receptor comes from a man aged 40-49 years in good health and CMV-seropositive.

CDR3 protein: CASRLGQGWSPYEQYF. The CDR3 DNA follows: TGCGCCAGCAGGTTGGGACAGGGGTGGAGCCCCTACGAGCAGTACTTC. J is TRBJ2-7 and V is TRBV5-1; 10 nucleotides line up with TRBD1. The CDR3 has 16 amino acids. The germline V gene encodes CDR1 SGHRS and CDR2 YFSETQ.